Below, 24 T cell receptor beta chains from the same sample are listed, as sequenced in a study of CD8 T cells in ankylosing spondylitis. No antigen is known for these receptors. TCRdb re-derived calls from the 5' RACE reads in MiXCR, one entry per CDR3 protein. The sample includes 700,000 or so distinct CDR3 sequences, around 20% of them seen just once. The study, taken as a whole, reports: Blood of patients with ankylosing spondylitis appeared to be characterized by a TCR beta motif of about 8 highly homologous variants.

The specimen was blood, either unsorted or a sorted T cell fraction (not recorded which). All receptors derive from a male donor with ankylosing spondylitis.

The CDR3: CAIGEDSPTGNTIYF. CDR3 nucleotide sequence: TGTGCCATCGGGGAGGACAGCCCGACTGGAAACACCATATATTTT. The chain recombines TRBV10-3 with TRBJ1-3; D might be TRBD1 (6 bases). Germline V gives CDR1 ENHRY, CDR2 SYGVKD. The CDR3 totals 15 residues. The V end lost 8 bases, the J end lost 2 bases, and 16 bases lay between the germline ends.

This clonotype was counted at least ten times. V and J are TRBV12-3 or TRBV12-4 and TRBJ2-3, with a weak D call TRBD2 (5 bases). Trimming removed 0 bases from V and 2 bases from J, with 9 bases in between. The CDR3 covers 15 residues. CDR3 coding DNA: TGTGCCAGCAGTTTAGCCGGGGTTGTCACAGATACGCAGTATTTT. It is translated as CASSLAGVVTDTQYF.

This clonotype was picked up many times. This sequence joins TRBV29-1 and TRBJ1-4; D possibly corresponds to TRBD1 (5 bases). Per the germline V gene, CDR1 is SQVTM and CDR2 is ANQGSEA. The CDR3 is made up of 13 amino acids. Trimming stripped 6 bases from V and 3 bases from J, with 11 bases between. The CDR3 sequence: CSVTGTPNEKLFF. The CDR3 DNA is TGCAGCGTAACCGGGACGCCTAATGAAAAACTGTTTTTT.

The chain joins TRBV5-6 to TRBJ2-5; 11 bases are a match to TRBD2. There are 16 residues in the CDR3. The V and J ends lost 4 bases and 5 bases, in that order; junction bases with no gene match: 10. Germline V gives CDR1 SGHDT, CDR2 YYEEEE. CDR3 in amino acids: CASSPLAGGGGETQYF. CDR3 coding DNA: TGTGCCAGCAGCCCCCTAGCGGGAGGCGGGGGTGAGACCCAGTACTTC.

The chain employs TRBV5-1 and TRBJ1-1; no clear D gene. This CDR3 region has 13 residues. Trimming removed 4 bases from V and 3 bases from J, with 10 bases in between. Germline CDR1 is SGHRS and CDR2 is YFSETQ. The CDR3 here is CASSRSQDTEAFF. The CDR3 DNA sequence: TGCGCCAGCAGCCGATCGCAGGACACTGAAGCTTTCTTT.

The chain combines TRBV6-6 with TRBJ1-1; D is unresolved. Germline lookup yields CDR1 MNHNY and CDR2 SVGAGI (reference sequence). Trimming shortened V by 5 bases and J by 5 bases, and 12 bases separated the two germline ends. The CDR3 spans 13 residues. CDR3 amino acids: CASSTREGTEAFF. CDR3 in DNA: TGTGCCAGCAGTACTAGGGAAGGGACTGAAGCTTTCTTT.

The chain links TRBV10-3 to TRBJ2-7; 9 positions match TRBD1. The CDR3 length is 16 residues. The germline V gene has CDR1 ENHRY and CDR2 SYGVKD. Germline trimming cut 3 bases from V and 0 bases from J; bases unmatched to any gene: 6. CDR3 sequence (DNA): TGTGCCATCAGTGATGCCGGGACAGGGAGCTCCTACGAGCAGTACTTC. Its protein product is CAISDAGTGSSYEQYF.

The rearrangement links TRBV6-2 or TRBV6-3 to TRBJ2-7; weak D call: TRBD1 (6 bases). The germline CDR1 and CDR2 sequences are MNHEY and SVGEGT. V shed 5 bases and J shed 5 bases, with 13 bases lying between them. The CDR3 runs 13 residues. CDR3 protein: CASSNRARDEQYF. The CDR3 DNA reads TGTGCCAGCAGTAACAGGGCCCGCGACGAGCAGTACTTC.

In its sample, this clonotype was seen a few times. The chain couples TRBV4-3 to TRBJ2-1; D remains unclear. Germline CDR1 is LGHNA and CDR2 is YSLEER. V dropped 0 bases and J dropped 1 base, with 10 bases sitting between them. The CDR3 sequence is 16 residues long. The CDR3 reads CASSQDLAASYNEQFF. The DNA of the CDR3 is TGCGCCAGCAGCCAAGACTTAGCAGCTTCCTACAATGAGCAGTTCTTC.

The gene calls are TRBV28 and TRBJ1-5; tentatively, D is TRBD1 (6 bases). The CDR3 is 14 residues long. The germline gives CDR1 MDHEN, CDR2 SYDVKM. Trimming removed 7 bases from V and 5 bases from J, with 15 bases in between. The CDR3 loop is CASTSGGGHQPQHF. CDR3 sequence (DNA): TGTGCCAGCACCAGTGGGGGGGGCCATCAGCCCCAGCATTTT.

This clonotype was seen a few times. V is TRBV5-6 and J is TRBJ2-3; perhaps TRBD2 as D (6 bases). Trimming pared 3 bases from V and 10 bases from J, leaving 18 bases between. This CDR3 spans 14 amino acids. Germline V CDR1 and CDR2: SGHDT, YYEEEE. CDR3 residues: CASSYTPLAKPQYF. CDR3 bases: TGTGCCAGCAGCTACACGCCTCTAGCGAAGCCGCAGTATTTT.

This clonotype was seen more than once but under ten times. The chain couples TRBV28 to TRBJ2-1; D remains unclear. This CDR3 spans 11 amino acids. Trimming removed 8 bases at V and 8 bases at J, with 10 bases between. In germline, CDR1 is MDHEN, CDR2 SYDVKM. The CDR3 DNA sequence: TGTGCCAGCTTGAGTACGGATGAGCAGTTCTTC. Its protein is CASLSTDEQFF.

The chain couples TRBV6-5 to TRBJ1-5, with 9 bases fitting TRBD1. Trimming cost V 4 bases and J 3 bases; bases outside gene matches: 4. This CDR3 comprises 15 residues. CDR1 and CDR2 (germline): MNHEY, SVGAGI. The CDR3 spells CASSSGTGNNQPQHF. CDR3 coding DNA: TGTGCCAGCAGTTCCGGGACAGGGAACAATCAGCCCCAGCATTTT.

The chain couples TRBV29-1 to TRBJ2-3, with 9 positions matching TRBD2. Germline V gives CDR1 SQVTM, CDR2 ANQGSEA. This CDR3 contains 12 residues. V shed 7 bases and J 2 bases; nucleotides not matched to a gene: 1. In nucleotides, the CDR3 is TGCAGCGCTAGCGGGGACACAGATACGCAGTATTTT. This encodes CSASGDTDTQYF.

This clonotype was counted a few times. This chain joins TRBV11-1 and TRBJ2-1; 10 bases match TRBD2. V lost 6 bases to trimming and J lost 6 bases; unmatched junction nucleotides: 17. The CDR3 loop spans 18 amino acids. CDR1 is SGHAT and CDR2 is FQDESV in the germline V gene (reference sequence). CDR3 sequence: CASSSKWDRSGRANEQFF. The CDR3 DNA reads TGTGCCAGCAGTTCCAAGTGGGATCGGAGCGGGAGGGCCAATGAGCAGTTCTTC.

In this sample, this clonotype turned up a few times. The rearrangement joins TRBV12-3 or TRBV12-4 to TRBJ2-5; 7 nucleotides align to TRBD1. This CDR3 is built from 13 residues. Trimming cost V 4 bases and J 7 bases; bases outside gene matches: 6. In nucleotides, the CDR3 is TGTGCCAGCAGTTCGGGACAGAGGGGGACCCAGTACTTC. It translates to CASSSGQRGTQYF.

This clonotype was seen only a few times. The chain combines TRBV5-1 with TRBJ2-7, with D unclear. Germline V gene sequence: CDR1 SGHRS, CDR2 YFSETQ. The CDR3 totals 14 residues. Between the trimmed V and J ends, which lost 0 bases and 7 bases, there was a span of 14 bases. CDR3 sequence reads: CASSLAYHSVEQYF. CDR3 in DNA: TGCGCCAGCAGCTTGGCCTACCACTCTGTGGAGCAGTACTTC.

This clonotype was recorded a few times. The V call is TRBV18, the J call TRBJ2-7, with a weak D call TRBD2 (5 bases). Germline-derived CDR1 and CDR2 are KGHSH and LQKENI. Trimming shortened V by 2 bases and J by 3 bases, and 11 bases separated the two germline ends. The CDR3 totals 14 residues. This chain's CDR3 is CASSPGPRVYEQYF. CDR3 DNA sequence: TGTGCCAGCTCACCAGGGCCGCGGGTCTACGAGCAGTACTTC.

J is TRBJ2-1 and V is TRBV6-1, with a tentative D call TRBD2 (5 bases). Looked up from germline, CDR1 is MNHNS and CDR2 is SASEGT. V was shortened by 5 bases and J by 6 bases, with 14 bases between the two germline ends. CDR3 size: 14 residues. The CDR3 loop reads CASSPHPGFNEQFF. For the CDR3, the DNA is TGTGCCAGCAGTCCCCACCCGGGATTCAATGAGCAGTTCTTC.

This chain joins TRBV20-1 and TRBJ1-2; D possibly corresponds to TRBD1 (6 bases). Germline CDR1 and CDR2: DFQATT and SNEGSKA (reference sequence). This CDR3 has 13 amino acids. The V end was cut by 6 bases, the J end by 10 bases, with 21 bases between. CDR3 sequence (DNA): TGCAGTGCAGACGGGACATTAAGGACGGACTACACCTTC. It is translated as CSADGTLRTDYTF.

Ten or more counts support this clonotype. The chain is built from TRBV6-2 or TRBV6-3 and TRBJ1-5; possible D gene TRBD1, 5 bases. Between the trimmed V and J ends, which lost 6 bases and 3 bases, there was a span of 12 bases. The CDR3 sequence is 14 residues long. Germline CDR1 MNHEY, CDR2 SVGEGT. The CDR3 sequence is CASREDRINQPQHF. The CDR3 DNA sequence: TGTGCCAGCAGGGAAGACAGAATCAATCAGCCCCAGCATTTT.

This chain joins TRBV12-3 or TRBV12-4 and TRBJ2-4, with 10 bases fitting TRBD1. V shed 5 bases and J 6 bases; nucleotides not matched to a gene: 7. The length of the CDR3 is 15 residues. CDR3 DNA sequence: TGTGCCAGCAGTATCTGGACAGGGGGAGGAAACATTCAGTACTTC. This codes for CASSIWTGGGNIQYF.

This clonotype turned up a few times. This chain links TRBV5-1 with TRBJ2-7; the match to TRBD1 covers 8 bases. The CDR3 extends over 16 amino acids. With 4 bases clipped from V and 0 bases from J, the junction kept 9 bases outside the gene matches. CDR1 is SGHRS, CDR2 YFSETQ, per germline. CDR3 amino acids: CASSRSGTGSSYEQYF. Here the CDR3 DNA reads TGCGCCAGCAGCCGGTCCGGGACAGGATCCTCCTACGAGCAGTACTTC.

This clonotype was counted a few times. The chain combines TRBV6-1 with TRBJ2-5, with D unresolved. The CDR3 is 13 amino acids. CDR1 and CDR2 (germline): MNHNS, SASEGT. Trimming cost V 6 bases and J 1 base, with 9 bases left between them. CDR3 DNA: TGTGCCAGCAGGTCTTACCCCCAAGAGACCCAGTACTTC. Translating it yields CASRSYPQETQYF.